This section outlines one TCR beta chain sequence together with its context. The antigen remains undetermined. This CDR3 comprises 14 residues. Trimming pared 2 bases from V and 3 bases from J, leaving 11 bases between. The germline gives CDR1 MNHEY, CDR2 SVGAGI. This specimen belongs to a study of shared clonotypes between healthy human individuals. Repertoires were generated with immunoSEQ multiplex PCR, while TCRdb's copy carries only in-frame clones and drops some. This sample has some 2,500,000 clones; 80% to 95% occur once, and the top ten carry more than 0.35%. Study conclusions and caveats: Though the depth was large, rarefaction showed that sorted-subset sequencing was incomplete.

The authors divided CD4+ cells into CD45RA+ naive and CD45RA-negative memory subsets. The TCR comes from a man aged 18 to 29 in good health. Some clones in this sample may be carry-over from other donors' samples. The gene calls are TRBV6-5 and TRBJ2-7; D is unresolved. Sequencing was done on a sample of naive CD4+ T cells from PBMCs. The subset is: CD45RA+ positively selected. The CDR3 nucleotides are TGTGCCAGCAGTTACGGCAGAGATAGCTACGAGCAGTACTTC. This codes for CASSYGRDSYEQYF.